A few counts support the clone carrying this T cell receptor beta chain. The antigen is unknown. TCRdb reprocessed the 5' RACE reads with MiXCR, giving one entry per CDR3 protein. This sample yields roughly 350,000 distinct CDR3 sequences, of which over 3.5% are seen a single time; around 24% belongs to the top ten. The sample comes from a study of T cells after yellow fever vaccination. Findings and limits, study-wide: Weaker overall, the secondary response nonetheless peaked faster (day 5 versus 15).

This CDR3 spans 15 amino acids. CDR1 LGHNA and CDR2 YSLEER come from the germline V gene. The junction had 4 bases not matched to a gene; V was cut back by 3 bases and J by 1 base. This sequence joins TRBV4-3 and TRBJ1-1; 8 bases align to TRBD1. Sequencing was performed on PBMCs, taken 5 days after the yellow fever booster vaccination. The source of this sequence is a man aged 18 to 29 who received the YFV17D yellow fever vaccine. In nucleotides, the CDR3 is TGCGCCAGCAGCCACCTTGGACAGGGGAACACTGAAGCTTTCTTT. Amino acids: CASSHLGQGNTEAFF.